This T cell receptor (beta chain) was documented in a study of OX40 agonist ivuxolimab in advanced cancers. Study information: Intravenous ivuxolimab was administered to patients every 2 weeks at 0.01 to 10 mg/kg.

On this clone: The target antigen is unknown.

Clones were read by immunoSEQ multiplex PCR, and TCRdb kept only the in-frame ones, dropping some. The sample has under 70,000 clones, roughly 90% seen once; the top ten hold 0.5% to 0.75%. Patients with a history of autoimmune disease or on systemic immunosuppression were excluded. Whole-study findings and limits: At 0.1 to 3.0 mg/kg and by week 6, CD4+ and CD8+ T cells in the blood had expanded clonally. In CD8+ T cells, expanded clones were on average more numerous than in CD4+.

V lost 5 bases to trimming and J lost 3 bases, with 11 bases between them. This CDR3 region has 15 residues. The V gene's germline CDR1 is MNHEY and CDR2 SMNVEV (reference sequence). The sequences come from CD4+ or CD8+ T cells sorted from blood, collected in a trial of the OX40 agonist ivuxolimab. V is TRBV27 and J is TRBJ1-6; D remains ambiguous. The clonotype comes from an adult with an advanced solid tumor such as melanoma, head and neck, liver or kidney cancer. The CDR3 loop is CASSAAIGYNSPLHF. The CDR3 DNA reads as TGTGCCAGCAGTGCCGCGATAGGCTATAATTCACCCCTCCACTTT.